These 32 T cell receptor beta chains share one sample of origin, sequenced in a study of cytomegalovirus exposure and HLA in healthy donors. The PCR used 60 Vbeta and 13 Jbeta primers. Produced via immunoSEQ multiplex PCR; TCRdb's table is partial and in-frame only. This sample has more than 100,000 clones, with 79% found just once. Source material: PBMCs. These receptors originate from a male donor in good health and CMV-seronegative.

The V gene is TRBV9, the J gene TRBJ1-2; D ambiguous. From germline, CDR1 is SGDLS and CDR2 YYNGEE. V lost 3 bases to trimming and J lost 2 bases, with 8 bases between them. The CDR3 consists of 13 residues. This chain's CDR3 is CASSDTANYGYTF. CDR3 DNA sequence: TGTGCCAGCAGCGACACAGCAAACTATGGCTACACCTTC.

The chain is built from TRBV7-9 and TRBJ2-5; 12 positions agree with TRBD2. Germline values: CDR1 SEHNR, CDR2 FQNEAQ (reference sequence). The CDR3 covers 18 residues. Losses at the gene ends were 3 bases for V and 1 base for J; bases not matched to a gene: 9. CDR3 protein: CASSLPAGLAGPQETQYF. In nucleotides, the CDR3 is TGTGCCAGCAGCTTGCCAGCCGGACTAGCGGGGCCCCAAGAGACCCAGTACTTC.

DNA for the CDR3: TGTGCCAGCAGCATACAGGAGAACACTGAAGCTTTCTTT. Encoded protein: CASSIQENTEAFF. The V and J genes are TRBV7-8 and TRBJ1-1; perhaps TRBD1 as D (5 bases). The germline V and J ends were trimmed by 5 bases and 1 base, with 8 bases remaining between them. CDR1 and CDR2 from the germline V gene are SGHVS and FQNEAQ. There are 13 residues in the CDR3.

The chain is built from TRBV6-1 and TRBJ2-2; 8 bases are a match to TRBD1. Germline V lookup: CDR1 MNHNS, CDR2 SASEGT. V lost 0 bases and J lost 7; bases outside the gene matches: 4. CDR3 length: 15 residues. Here the CDR3 DNA reads TGTGCCAGCAGTGAAGCCCCCGGGACAGGCGGGGAGCTGTTTTTT. Amino acid sequence: CASSEAPGTGGELFF.

Notes on this clone: This CDR3 is also generated by other DNA sequences in the sample. The chain links TRBV6-5 to TRBJ2-7; 10 bases match TRBD1. The V and J ends lost 6 bases and 4 bases, in that order; junction bases with no gene match: 6. CDR3 length: 14 amino acids. Germline V gene data show CDR1 as MNHEY and CDR2 as SVGAGI. Here the CDR3 reads CASSPGQGGYEQYF. The CDR3 DNA reads TGTGCCAGCAGCCCCGGACAGGGGGGTTACGAGCAGTACTTC.

In its sample, this clone was seen a few times. The J gene is TRBJ2-1, the V gene TRBV11-3, with TRBD2 matching 11 bases. The CDR3 totals 16 residues. Unmatched junction bases numbered 12, after V lost 5 bases and J lost 9 bases. The V gene's germline CDR1 is SGHNT and CDR2 YENEEA. CDR3 DNA: TGTGCCAGCAGCACTCGTAGCGGGGGGGTGTCAATTGAGCAGTTCTTC. This gives the protein CASSTRSGGVSIEQFF.

The table lists this clone with a few counts. One junction end disagrees with the germline gene, perhaps due to a read error. This chain uses TRBV5-5 with TRBJ2-5; 10 positions match TRBD2. The germline CDR1 and CDR2 sequences are SGHKS and YYEKEE (reference sequence). The CDR3 sequence is 17 residues long. The CDR3 loop is CASSQDLSSGGLPAQYF. DNA of the CDR3: TGCGCCAGCAGCCAAGATCTTTCTAGCGGGGGACTTCCAGCCCAGTACTTC.

The rearrangement links TRBV7-8 to TRBJ1-1, with a tentative D call TRBD1 (6 bases). Germline V gene sequence: CDR1 SGHVS, CDR2 FQNEAQ. V lost 1 base to trimming and J lost 1 base, with 7 bases between them. The CDR3 runs 14 residues. As DNA, the CDR3 is TGTGCCAGCAGCTTAGGGACAGCGAACACTGAAGCTTTCTTT. This gives the protein CASSLGTANTEAFF.

The chain links TRBV19 to TRBJ2-3; 10 bases agree with TRBD1. After removal of 8 bases from V and 0 bases from J, the junction contained 5 bases not matched to a gene. Germline CDR1 LNHDA, CDR2 SQIVND (reference sequence). CDR3 size: 15 residues. CDR3 amino acids: CASQDRGYSTDTQYF. The DNA of the CDR3 is TGTGCCAGTCAGGACAGGGGGTATAGCACAGATACGCAGTATTTT.

The gene calls are TRBV7-9 and TRBJ2-7, with D unclear. CDR3 length: 12 residues. CDR1 is SEHNR, CDR2 FQNEAQ, per germline (reference sequence). V was clipped by 3 bases and J by 3 bases, with 6 bases between them. The CDR3 sequence is CASSLALYEQYF. The CDR3, as DNA: TGTGCCAGCAGCTTGGCTCTCTACGAGCAGTACTTC.

The sample holds a few counts of this clone. The rearrangement links TRBV7-2 to TRBJ1-4; D is possibly TRBD1 (5 bases). The CDR3 covers 15 residues. Germline CDR1 SGHTA, CDR2 FQGNSA. V lost 4 bases, J lost 5 bases, and 14 bases lay in between. The CDR3 loop is CASSWDGGGNEKLFF. Here the CDR3 DNA reads TGTGCCAGCAGCTGGGATGGTGGGGGGAATGAAAAACTGTTTTTT.

V gene TRBV27 combines with J gene TRBJ1-2; possible D gene TRBD1, 5 bases. V shed 0 bases and J shed 8 bases, with 10 bases lying between them. The CDR3 runs to 13 residues. Germline V gene lookup returns CDR1 MNHEY and CDR2 SMNVEV (reference sequence). The CDR3, as DNA: TGTGCCAGCAGTTTATCTCCAGGGTGGGGCTACACCTTC. Translating it yields CASSLSPGWGYTF.

The rearrangement links TRBV7-2 to TRBJ2-3; 8 bases are shared with TRBD1. V shed 3 bases and J 7 bases; nucleotides not matched to a gene: 9. From germline, CDR1 is SGHTA and CDR2 FQGNSA. There are 15 residues in the CDR3. The CDR3 sequence is CASSFDRGREYTQYF. CDR3 nucleotide sequence: TGTGCCAGCAGCTTCGACAGGGGAAGGGAGTATACGCAGTATTTT.

J is TRBJ1-4 and V is TRBV5-6; 7 nucleotides line up with TRBD1. The V and J ends lost 4 bases and 6 bases, in that order; junction bases with no gene match: 6. The V gene's germline CDR1 is SGHDT and CDR2 YYEEEE. CDR3 length: 14 residues. The CDR3 sequence is CASSLTGADEKLFF. Here the CDR3 DNA reads TGTGCCAGCAGCCTTACAGGGGCTGATGAAAAACTGTTTTTT. Combining the CDR3 with reference TRBV5-6 and TRBJ1-4 gives the whole variable domain DAGVTQSPTHLIKTRGQQVTLRCSPKSGHDTVSWYQQALGQGPQFIFQYYEEEERQRGNFPDRFSGHQFPNYSSELNVNALLLGDSALYLCASSLTGADEKLFFGSGTQLSVL.

The rearrangement links TRBV7-9 to TRBJ2-3; D may be TRBD1 (6 bases). CDR3 length: 16 residues. Trimming removed 5 bases from V and 6 bases from J, with 21 bases in between. Per germline, CDR1 SEHNR and CDR2 FQNEAQ (reference sequence). Here the CDR3 reads CASSQTQQGWTDTQYF. The CDR3 DNA sequence: TGTGCCAGCAGCCAGACGCAACAGGGATGGACGGATACGCAGTATTTT.

The chain couples TRBV10-3 to TRBJ2-7; tentatively, D is TRBD1 (5 bases). CDR3 length: 16 amino acids. Germline CDR1 ENHRY, CDR2 SYGVKD. Between the trimmed V and J ends, which lost 2 bases and 0 bases, there was a span of 14 bases. This CDR3 is CAISEATGILSYEQYF. CDR3 in DNA: TGTGCCATCAGTGAGGCCACAGGCATACTCTCCTACGAGCAGTACTTC.

This clone was counted only a few times. V gene TRBV4-3 combines with J gene TRBJ1-2, with D uncertain. The V gene's germline CDR1 is LGHNA and CDR2 YSLEER. This CDR3 is 17 amino acids long. V was cut by 0 bases and J by 1 base, with 15 bases left in between. The CDR3: CASSQDRSLLYNYGYTF. The CDR3, as DNA: TGCGCCAGCAGCCAAGATAGGAGCCTCCTCTATAACTATGGCTACACCTTC.

This clone was seen a few times. The V and J genes are TRBV7-2 and TRBJ2-2; 9 nucleotides line up with TRBD2. Trimming cost V 3 bases and J 7 bases; bases outside gene matches: 6. CDR1 and CDR2 (germline): SGHTA, FQGNSA. CDR3 size: 15 residues. The DNA of the CDR3 is TGTGCCAGCAGCTTCGGGGCGGGGGGGCGCGGGGAGCTGTTTTTT. It translates to CASSFGAGGRGELFF.

This chain links TRBV5-4 with TRBJ2-2; 9 bases fit TRBD2. Germline-derived CDR1 and CDR2 are SGHNT and YYREEE (reference sequence). There are 17 residues in the CDR3. The trim removed 0 bases at V and 0 bases at J, leaving 3 bases unmatched. The CDR3 coding sequence is TGTGCCAGCAGCTTGGGGCTAGCGGGATCGAACACCGGGGAGCTGTTTTTT. Its translation: CASSLGLAGSNTGELFF.

This clone was observed a handful of times. The chain employs TRBV30 and TRBJ1-5; 9 bases align to TRBD1. Per germline, CDR1 GTSNPN and CDR2 SVGIG (reference sequence). CDR3 size: 15 residues. Trimming took 5 bases from V and 4 from J; bases not matched to a gene: 9. CDR3: CAWGRQGDINQPQHF. The CDR3 DNA follows: TGTGCCTGGGGGAGACAGGGGGATATTAATCAGCCCCAGCATTTT.

This chain connects TRBV12-5 to TRBJ2-1, with 8 positions matching TRBD1. This CDR3 is 15 amino acids long. From germline, CDR1 is LGHNT and CDR2 FRNRAP. Trimming cost V 5 bases and J 5 bases; bases outside gene matches: 8. The DNA for the CDR3 is TGTGCTAGTGGTCCTCGGACAGGGAATGACAATGAGCAGTTCTTC. Translated: CASGPRTGNDNEQFF. Supplemented by reference TRBV12-5 and TRBJ2-1, the full variable domain reads DARVTQTPRHKVTEMGQEVTMRCQPILGHNTVFWYRQTMMQGLELLAYFRNRAPLDDSGMPKDRFSAEMPDATLATLKIQPSEPRDSAVYFCASGPRTGNDNEQFFGPGTRLTVL.

This chain joins TRBV5-4 and TRBJ2-5; 7 bases align to TRBD1. CDR1 and CDR2 from the germline V gene are SGHNT and YYREEE (reference sequence). The length of the CDR3 is 16 residues. The ends lost 3 bases at V and 5 bases at J; junction bases unmatched: 13. CDR3: CASSSKGARQRETQYF. The CDR3 DNA reads as TGTGCCAGCAGCTCCAAGGGGGCCCGGCAGCGGGAGACCCAGTACTTC.

The rearrangement joins TRBV7-9 to TRBJ1-2; TRBD1 aligns across 7 bases. V was pared by 3 bases and J by 5 bases, with 3 bases of the junction left unmatched. CDR3 length equals 13 residues. The germline gives CDR1 SEHNR, CDR2 FQNEAQ (reference sequence). The CDR3 bases are TGTGCCAGCAGCTTGGGACAGATTTATGGCTACACCTTC. Amino acid sequence: CASSLGQIYGYTF.

Only a few counts were recorded for this clone. V is TRBV5-1 and J is TRBJ1-1, with D possibly matching TRBD1 (6 bases). The V gene lost 6 bases and the J gene lost 1 base, with 10 bases spanning the gap. The CDR3 is 13 amino acids. CDR1 is SGHRS, CDR2 YFSETQ, per germline. This CDR3 reads CASMEQGNTEAFF. CDR3 coding DNA: TGCGCCAGCATGGAACAGGGGAACACTGAAGCTTTCTTT.

The chain employs TRBV13 and TRBJ1-2, with D unresolved. Germline values: CDR1 PRHDT, CDR2 FYEKMQ (reference sequence). Between the trimmed V and J ends, which lost 5 bases and 1 base, there was a span of 14 bases. The CDR3 consists of 15 residues. This CDR3 is CASSPQNGVNYGYTF. CDR3 nucleotide sequence: TGTGCCAGCAGCCCTCAGAACGGGGTTAACTATGGCTACACCTTC. Combining the CDR3 with reference TRBV13 and TRBJ1-2 gives the whole variable domain AAGVIQSPRHLIKEKRETATLKCYPIPRHDTVYWYQQGPGQDPQFLISFYEKMQSDKGSIPDRFSAQQFSDYHSELNMSSLELGDSALYFCASSPQNGVNYGYTFGSGTRLTVV.

This clone was observed a handful of times. The V gene is TRBV5-1, the J gene TRBJ1-4, with TRBD1 identical over 7 bases. CDR1 is SGHRS, CDR2 YFSETQ, per germline. This CDR3 comprises 14 residues. J was trimmed by 4 bases and V by 7 bases; bases with no gene match: 7. The CDR3 is CASGTGVSNEKLFF. The CDR3 bases are TGCGCCAGCGGTACAGGGGTCAGTAATGAAAAACTGTTTTTT. The full variable domain, completed using reference TRBV5-1 and TRBJ1-4, is KAGVTQTPRYLIKTRGQQVTLSCSPISGHRSVSWYQQTPGQGLQFLFEYFSETQRNKGNFPGRFSGRQFSNSRSEMNVSTLELGDSALYLCASGTGVSNEKLFFGSGTQLSVL.

V and J are TRBV5-1 and TRBJ2-7; D remains ambiguous. V was shortened by 4 bases and J by 0 bases, with 11 bases between the two germline ends. Germline V CDR1 and CDR2: SGHRS, YFSETQ. This CDR3 is built from 14 residues. The CDR3 DNA reads TGCGCCAGCAGCCCAGACATCTCCTCCTACGAGCAGTACTTC. Translating it yields CASSPDISSYEQYF. Drawing the rest from reference TRBV5-1 and TRBJ2-7, the complete variable domain is KAGVTQTPRYLIKTRGQQVTLSCSPISGHRSVSWYQQTPGQGLQFLFEYFSETQRNKGNFPGRFSGRQFSNSRSEMNVSTLELGDSALYLCASSPDISSYEQYFGPGTRLTVT.

The chain carries TRBV19 and TRBJ1-6; D gene ambiguous. Trimming took off 8 bases at V and 10 bases at J, with 12 bases between the two ends. The CDR3 loop spans 12 amino acids. CDR1 is LNHDA, CDR2 SQIVND, per germline (reference sequence). In DNA, the CDR3 is TGTGCCAGTTCGGAGAATAGCTCACCCCTCCACTTT. As protein: CASSENSSPLHF.

The rearrangement joins TRBV5-1 to TRBJ2-2, with TRBD1 identical over 11 bases. V dropped 3 bases and J dropped 6; count of bases not matched to a gene: 7. Germline V CDR1 and CDR2: SGHRS, YFSETQ. The CDR3 runs to 16 residues. CDR3 nucleotide sequence: TGCGCCAGCAGCTCCGGGACAGGGGGGTTGGCCGGGGAGCTGTTTTTT. Its translation: CASSSGTGGLAGELFF.

The V and J genes are TRBV5-1 and TRBJ1-2, with D perhaps TRBD1 (6 bases). CDR3 length: 16 residues. With 0 bases removed from V and 2 bases from J, the gap between germline ends came to 14 bases. Germline-derived CDR1 and CDR2 are SGHRS and YFSETQ. CDR3 protein: CASSLVQGIENYGYTF. As DNA, the CDR3 is TGCGCCAGCAGCTTGGTTCAGGGGATTGAGAACTATGGCTACACCTTC. The variable domain in full, completed from reference TRBV5-1 and TRBJ1-2, reads KAGVTQTPRYLIKTRGQQVTLSCSPISGHRSVSWYQQTPGQGLQFLFEYFSETQRNKGNFPGRFSGRQFSNSRSEMNVSTLELGDSALYLCASSLVQGIENYGYTFGSGTRLTVV.

The CDR3 loop reads CASSVPGGAYGYTF. Here the CDR3 DNA reads TGTGCCAGCAGCGTCCCAGGGGGCGCCTATGGCTACACCTTC. The chain joins TRBV7-8 to TRBJ1-2; 8 nucleotides match TRBD1. Germline-derived CDR1 and CDR2 are SGHVS and FQNEAQ. The CDR3 contains 14 residues. V shed 5 bases, J shed 4 bases, and the junction held 6 bases outside the gene matches. Supplemented by reference TRBV7-8 and TRBJ1-2, the full variable domain reads GAGVSQSPRYKVAKRGQDVALRCDPISGHVSLFWYQQALGQGPEFLTYFQNEAQLDKSGLPSDRFFAERPEGSVSTLKIQRTQQEDSAVYLCASSVPGGAYGYTFGSGTRLTVV.

V is TRBV10-3 and J is TRBJ2-3; TRBD2 aligns across 8 bases. The length of the CDR3 is 16 residues. The germline V gene has CDR1 ENHRY and CDR2 SYGVKD. The V and J ends lost 6 bases and 3 bases, in that order; junction bases with no gene match: 11. This CDR3 is CAISASGTSWTDTQYF. The CDR3 DNA reads TGTGCCATCAGCGCCTCCGGGACTAGTTGGACAGATACGCAGTATTTT.